This is a list of T cell receptor beta chains from one sample in a study of blood T cell repertoires in COVID-19. The repertoire was sequenced with immunoSEQ multiplex PCR; TCRdb's copy has only in-frame clones and lacks some. The sample carries about 220,000 clones, about 88% recorded once. The sequenced sample was peripheral blood. The receptors derive from a woman in her forties or fifties with COVID-19, enrolled during active disease. Each CDR3 is given with its conserved first and last residue. Fields, in order: D gene, clone size, J gene, V gene, CDR3 protein, CDR3 DNA. A D gene is named only where the DNA matches it firmly. Rows may omit the clone size; those that give it use once, few, many or a size class.

>-|-|TRBJ1-5|TRBV19
CASSILGTTNQPQHF
TGTGCCAGTAGTATTTTAGGGACAACAAATCAGCCCCAGCATTTT
>-|-|TRBJ1-1|TRBV6-2/TRBV6-3
CASSYSRQPNTEAFF
TGTGCCAGCAGTTACTCGAGACAACCAAACACTGAAGCTTTCTTT
>-|-|TRBJ1-1|TRBV28
CASSPGTGRTEAFF
TGTGCCAGCAGTCCAGGGACTGGGAGGACTGAAGCTTTCTTT
>-|once|TRBJ1-5|TRBV6-6
CASSPGFDQPQHF
TGTGCCAGCAGTCCCGGGTTCGATCAGCCCCAGCATTTT
>-|-|TRBJ2-3|TRBV11-2
CASRTRTTDTQYF
TGTGCCAGCAGGACACGCACCACAGATACGCAGTATTTT
>-|-|TRBJ1-1|TRBV7-2
CASSLKQGRTEAFF
TGTGCCAGCAGCTTAAAACAGGGAAGGACTGAAGCTTTCTTT
>TRBD2|-|TRBJ2-7|TRBV10-3
CAISEDGGSSYEQYF
TGTGCCATCAGTGAGGACGGGGGGAGCTCCTACGAGCAGTACTTC
>-|-|TRBJ2-1|TRBV10-3
CAISSDSSYNEQFF
TGTGCCATTTCCAGCGACAGCTCCTACAATGAGCAGTTCTTC
>-|once|TRBJ1-4|TRBV12-5
CASHPGATNEKLFF
TGTGCTAGTCACCCAGGCGCAACTAATGAAAAACTGTTTTTT
>TRBD2|-|TRBJ2-1|TRBV6-5
CASRVDSSGGQFF
TGTGCCAGCAGGGTGGATAGTAGCGGGGGGCAGTTCTTC
>TRBD1|-|TRBJ1-2|TRBV5-1
CASSVQGVTGYTF
TGCGCCAGCAGCGTACAGGGGGTAACTGGCTACACCTTC
>-|-|TRBJ1-6|TRBV5-8
CASSLYGAGPYNSPLHF
TGTGCCAGCAGCTTATATGGGGCCGGTCCCTATAATTCACCCCTCCACTTT
>TRBD1|-|TRBJ1-6|TRBV14
CASHGTGKNSPLHF
TGTGCCAGCCATGGGACAGGGAAGAATTCACCCCTCCACTTT
>-|-|TRBJ1-2|TRBV5-1
CASSLDLGAAAQYGYTF
TGCGCCAGCAGCTTGGATCTGGGGGCGGCCGCTCAATATGGCTACACCTTC
>TRBD2|-|TRBJ2-3|TRBV29-1
CSVDTAGSTDTQYF
TGCAGCGTTGATACAGCGGGGAGCACAGATACGCAGTATTTT
>TRBD1|-|TRBJ1-2|TRBV30
CAWSSGGYGYTF
TGTGCCTGGTCCTCAGGGGGGTATGGCTACACCTTC
>TRBD2|-|TRBJ2-1|TRBV14
CASSQETWWGGNEQFF
TGTGCCAGCAGCCAAGAAACGTGGTGGGGGGGGAATGAGCAGTTCTTC
>-|-|TRBJ1-2|TRBV4-2
CASSQAGQLTNGYTF
TGTGCCAGCAGCCAAGCCGGACAGTTAACTAATGGCTACACCTTC
>-|-|TRBJ1-2|TRBV19
CASSIDEQINGYTF
TGTGCCAGTAGTATAGATGAACAGATTAATGGCTACACCTTC
>-|-|TRBJ1-4|TRBV6-5
CASSFQGMRYEKLFF
TGTGCCAGCAGTTTCCAAGGTATGCGGTATGAAAAACTGTTTTTT
>TRBD1|-|TRBJ1-4|TRBV6-1
CASSDVLRTGEKLFF
TGTGCCAGCAGTGATGTCCTTAGGACAGGGGAAAAACTGTTTTTT
>-|-|TRBJ1-6|TRBV6-5
CATLDALMRVHF
TGTGCCACCCTCGACGCGTTGATGAGGGTCCACTTT
>-|-|TRBJ1-2|TRBV21-1
CASSNIIRKTDRGGLNYGYTF
TGTGCCAGCAGCAACATTATTCGGAAAACCGACAGGGGAGGCCTTAACTATGGCTACACCTTC
>-|-|TRBJ2-7|TRBV28
CASSSYGYEQYF
TGTGCCAGCAGTTCCTACGGCTACGAGCAGTACTTC
>TRBD1|-|TRBJ2-2|TRBV5-1
CASSSRTGNTGELFF
TGCGCCAGCAGCTCTCGGACAGGGAACACCGGGGAGCTGTTTTTT
>-|few|TRBJ2-7|TRBV5-4
CASSDLQGYEQYF
TGTGCCAGCAGCGACTTACAGGGTTACGAGCAGTACTTC
>TRBD1|-|TRBJ1-2|TRBV7-2
CASSPSTGAHYGYTF
TGTGCCAGCAGCCCATCTACAGGGGCACACTATGGCTACACCTTC
>-|-|TRBJ2-1|TRBV9
CASSVVGRSEQFF
TGTGCCAGCAGCGTAGTGGGGCGAAGTGAGCAGTTCTTC
>TRBD2|-|TRBJ2-1|TRBV10-1
CASSESGLAGPWDEQFF
TGCGCCAGCAGTGAGTCGGGACTAGCGGGGCCTTGGGATGAGCAGTTCTTC
>TRBD1|once|TRBJ2-3|TRBV19
CATSPGQRTDTQYF
TGTGCCACCTCCCCGGGACAGCGCACAGATACGCAGTATTTT
>TRBD2|-|TRBJ2-1|TRBV9
CASSAPRGGGTAGEQFF
TGTGCCAGCAGCGCCCCCCGGGGCGGGGGGACCGCAGGTGAGCAGTTCTTC
>-|-|TRBJ2-1|TRBV21-1
CASSKCHSSYNEQFF
TGTGCCAGCAGCAAATGTCACAGCTCCTACAATGAGCAGTTCTTC
>-|-|TRBJ2-1|TRBV11-3
CASSLDWRGIGNEQFF
TGTGCCAGCAGCTTAGATTGGAGGGGTATCGGGAATGAGCAGTTCTTC
>TRBD2|few|TRBJ2-3|TRBV19
CASSSSGLGSIPSLTDTQYF
TGTGCCAGTAGTTCCTCCGGACTAGGGAGTATACCTAGTCTCACAGATACGCAGTATTTT
>-|few|TRBJ1-2|TRBV19
CASSQETEQNYGYTF
TGTGCCAGTAGCCAAGAGACGGAGCAAAACTATGGCTACACCTTC
>TRBD1|-|TRBJ2-3|TRBV10-3
CAIRPGQPDTQYF
TGTGCCATCAGGCCGGGACAGCCAGATACGCAGTATTTT
>-|-|TRBJ2-7|TRBV28
CASSPQGGDPYEQYF
TGTGCCAGCAGTCCCCAGGGCGGTGATCCCTACGAGCAGTACTTC
>TRBD1|-|TRBJ1-6|TRBV2
CASRATGAVYNSPLHF
TGTGCCAGCAGAGCTACAGGGGCCGTCTATAATTCACCCCTCCACTTT
>TRBD1|-|TRBJ2-3|TRBV24-1
CATGRGPDTQYF
TGTGCCACCGGCAGGGGGCCAGATACGCAGTATTTT
>-|-|TRBJ1-4|TRBV30
CAWSGGGVANEKLFF
TGTGCCTGGAGTGGAGGAGGGGTGGCTAATGAAAAACTGTTTTTT
>TRBD2|-|TRBJ2-1|TRBV10-3
CAMAGTSGGARNEQFF
TGTGCCATGGCAGGGACTAGCGGGGGGGCCCGGAATGAGCAGTTCTTC
>TRBD1|-|TRBJ1-3|TRBV19
CASAARGGFGNTIYF
TGTGCCAGTGCCGCCCGAGGGGGCTTCGGAAACACCATATATTTT
>TRBD2|-|TRBJ2-5|TRBV25-1
CASSVSGGAETQYF
TGTGCCAGCAGTGTTAGCGGGGGGGCGGAGACCCAGTACTTC
>-|-|TRBJ1-4|TRBV12-3/TRBV12-4
CASSSTGIEKLFF
TGTGCCAGCAGTTCTACAGGTATTGAAAAACTGTTTTTT
>TRBD2|-|TRBJ2-2|TRBV6-5
CASRGLVATGELFF
TGTGCCAGCAGGGGACTAGTAGCCACCGGGGAGCTGTTTTTT
>TRBD2|once|TRBJ2-1|TRBV27
CASSGLAFYNEQFF
TGTGCCAGCAGCGGACTAGCGTTCTACAATGAGCAGTTCTTC
>-|-|TRBJ2-4|TRBV18
CASSALPGDIQYF
TGTGCCAGCTCGGCTCTACCGGGGGACATTCAGTACTTC
>-|-|TRBJ1-5|TRBV6-1
CASSGRPGNSNQPQHF
TGTGCCAGCAGTGGGCGTCCGGGAAATAGCAATCAGCCCCAGCATTTT
>TRBD1|-|TRBJ1-5|TRBV19
CASGDRDRVKFGNQPQHF
TGTGCCAGTGGAGACCGGGACAGGGTTAAATTTGGCAATCAGCCCCAGCATTTT
>-|-|TRBJ1-5|TRBV19
CASSTPGFQPQHF
TGTGCCAGTAGTACCCCCGGGTTTCAGCCCCAGCATTTT
>-|-|TRBJ1-4|TRBV21-1
CASSNQGAGNEKLFF
TGTGCCAGCAGCAATCAGGGGGCAGGAAATGAAAAACTGTTTTTT
>-|-|TRBJ2-1|TRBV24-1
CATSDDLRDNGPYLSSYNEQFF
TGTGCCACCAGTGATGATCTCCGGGACAATGGCCCCTACCTCAGCTCCTACAATGAGCAGTTCTTC
>TRBD1|-|TRBJ2-5|TRBV10-3
CAIREPGQGETQYF
TGTGCCATCAGGGAACCGGGACAGGGAGAGACCCAGTACTTC
>-|-|TRBJ2-3|TRBV28
CASSFRRGSGTDTQYF
TGTGCCAGCAGTTTTCGTAGGGGCTCGGGCACAGATACGCAGTATTTT
>-|-|TRBJ2-5|TRBV24-1
CATSDSVKETQYF
TGTGCCACCAGTGATTCGGTTAAAGAGACCCAGTACTTC
>TRBD1|-|TRBJ1-6|TRBV4-1
CASSRNLNRGVSSPLHF
TGCGCCAGCAGCCGCAACCTAAACAGGGGGGTTTCTTCACCCCTCCACTTT
>-|-|TRBJ2-3|TRBV5-1
CASSLAGVWTSTDTQYF
TGCGCCAGCAGCTTGGCCGGGGTTTGGACTAGCACAGATACGCAGTATTTT